A single sample gave rise to the 22 T cell receptor beta chains below, sequenced in a study of T cells in Graves' hyperthyroidism and ophthalmopathy. From RNA transcripts, TCR beta CDR3 regions were amplified. The TCR CDR3 was amplified in a first-round RT-PCR using the HTBI primer set. Each CDR3 protein is one row after TCRdb ran MiXCR on the multiplex PCR reads. The data contain about 350,000 distinct CDR3 sequences, about a sixth of them seen just once; the ten biggest clones take up roughly 16%. What was sequenced was blood. The origin of the receptors is a woman aged 40 to 55 with Graves' ophthalmopathy.

This clonotype was seen many times. The J gene is TRBJ1-2, the V gene TRBV14; TRBD1 aligns across 8 bases. The CDR3 extends over 13 amino acids. Germline lookup yields CDR1 SGHDN and CDR2 FVKESK. Trimming at V came to 8 bases and at J to 8 bases, leaving 10 bases not matched to a gene. CDR3 bases: TGTGCCAGCGGGACCCAGGGGGCGCGAGGCTACACCTTC. Amino acid sequence: CASGTQGARGYTF.

CDR3 in DNA: TGTGCCAGCAGCCTCGGGGTAGCGGGAGGGCCAGGCGGGGAGCTGTTTTTT. As protein: CASSLGVAGGPGGELFF. V and J are TRBV11-2 and TRBJ2-2, with 11 bases lining up with TRBD2. Trimming cost V 5 bases and J 7 bases; bases outside gene matches: 12. Germline V lookup: CDR1 SGHAT, CDR2 FQNNGV. CDR3 length equals 17 residues.

This clonotype was counted at least ten times. The gene calls are TRBV5-1 and TRBJ1-5; D unclear. Per germline, CDR1 SGHRS and CDR2 YFSETQ. CDR3 length: 13 amino acids. Trimming took off 0 bases at V and 3 bases at J, with 4 bases between the two ends. The CDR3 coding sequence is TGCGCCAGCAGCTTGGACCTCAATCAGCCCCAGCATTTT. It is translated as CASSLDLNQPQHF.

This clonotype showed up many times. The rearrangement uses TRBV27 and TRBJ2-7, with no clear D. The CDR3 contains 15 residues. Deletions cut 4 bases from V and 0 bases from J, with 13 bases between. From germline, CDR1 is MNHEY and CDR2 SMNVEV (reference sequence). The CDR3 DNA is TGTGCCAGCAGTTGGTTCTCTCGCGCCTCCTACGAGCAGTACTTC. This encodes CASSWFSRASYEQYF.

This clonotype has a count of ten or more. The chain combines TRBV19 with TRBJ1-5; weak D call: TRBD1 (5 bases). The CDR3 spans 14 residues. V was cut by 4 bases and J by 2 bases, with 9 bases left in between. The germline V gene has CDR1 LNHDA and CDR2 SQIVND (reference sequence). The CDR3 is CASSSGAGNQPQHF. The CDR3 DNA reads as TGTGCCAGTAGTAGTGGGGCAGGCAATCAGCCCCAGCATTTT.

This clonotype was counted many times. The chain combines TRBV12-3 or TRBV12-4 with TRBJ2-5, with D unclear. The CDR3 is made up of 11 amino acids. Trimming removed 5 bases at V and 5 bases at J, with 6 bases between. The CDR3 region has the DNA TGTGCCAGCAGTATGACCGAGACCCAGTACTTC. This encodes CASSMTETQYF.

This clonotype has a count of ten or more. V gene TRBV6-1 combines with J gene TRBJ2-2; 8 bases align to TRBD1. After removal of 7 bases from V and 4 bases from J, the junction contained 5 bases not matched to a gene. The CDR3 is 14 residues long. Germline values: CDR1 MNHNS, CDR2 SASEGT. CDR3 sequence reads: CASNGQGSTGELFF. The CDR3 region has the DNA TGTGCCAGCAACGGACAGGGAAGCACCGGGGAGCTGTTTTTT.

The sample holds many counts of this clonotype. The CDR3 DNA reads as TGTGCCAGCAGTTTGCCCGGGACAGGGAGGATTCAGTACTTC. It encodes CASSLPGTGRIQYF. The chain has TRBV28 and TRBJ2-4; 9 bases are a match to TRBD1. Germline trimming cut 3 bases from V and 10 bases from J; bases unmatched to any gene: 7. The CDR3 spans 14 residues. Germline CDR1 reads MDHEN; CDR2 reads SYDVKM.

This clonotype was detected a few times. This chain uses TRBV30 with TRBJ1-2; D is unresolved. V was shortened by 0 bases and J by 4 bases, with 9 bases between the two germline ends. The length of the CDR3 is 13 residues. Germline lookup yields CDR1 GTSNPN and CDR2 SVGIG (reference sequence). The CDR3 is CAWSVLKFYGYTF. CDR3 DNA: TGTGCCTGGAGTGTACTTAAGTTCTATGGCTACACCTTC.

This clonotype was observed many times. The chain is built from TRBV29-1 and TRBJ1-3, with D hard to call. Germline CDR1 is SQVTM and CDR2 is ANQGSEA. V was clipped by 7 bases and J by 2 bases, with 9 bases between them. The CDR3 length is 12 residues. The CDR3 nucleotides are TGCAGCGGAGGTACGGCTGGAAACACCATATATTTT. This codes for CSGGTAGNTIYF.

The chain combines TRBV12-3 or TRBV12-4 with TRBJ2-5, with D possibly matching TRBD1 (5 bases). The CDR3 runs 14 residues. Trimming stripped 6 bases from V and 4 bases from J, with 15 bases between. Here the CDR3 reads CASRWGSNRETQYF. CDR3 DNA sequence: TGTGCCAGCAGGTGGGGCAGCAACCGAGAGACCCAGTACTTC.

This clonotype was recorded at least ten times. This may stem from a read error, because a much larger clone lies one nucleotide away. The V call is TRBV6-1, the J call TRBJ2-7, with D unresolved. The CDR3 totals 13 residues. The germline V gene has CDR1 MNHNS and CDR2 SASEGT. As DNA, the CDR3 is TGTGCCCGCAGCCACGACCCCCAGAACGAGCAGTACTTC. This sequence encodes CARSHDPQNEQYF.

This clonotype was observed a handful of times. The chain joins TRBV2 to TRBJ2-7; 9 bases align to TRBD1. The V and J ends lost 3 bases and 5 bases, in that order; junction bases with no gene match: 8. CDR3 length: 15 amino acids. Germline values: CDR1 SNHLY, CDR2 FYNNEI. The CDR3 protein is CASSDPGQGIHEQYF. The CDR3 DNA sequence: TGTGCCAGCAGTGATCCGGGACAGGGAATCCACGAGCAGTACTTC.

This clonotype was observed at least ten times. The chain links TRBV7-2 to TRBJ1-2; TRBD1 matches 7 bases. The CDR3 spans 14 residues. Germline V lookup: CDR1 SGHTA, CDR2 FQGNSA. V dropped 5 bases and J dropped 4; count of bases not matched to a gene: 7. The CDR3 nucleotides read TGTGCCAGCAGCCCGGTGCAGGGGGGCTATGGCTACACCTTC. It yields the protein CASSPVQGGYGYTF.

This clonotype has a count of ten or more. The V call is TRBV12-3 or TRBV12-4, the J call TRBJ2-7; D is perhaps TRBD2 (5 bases). The CDR3 spans 14 residues. Trimming cost V 1 base and J 3 bases, with 10 bases left between them. The CDR3 nucleotides read TGTGCCAGCAGTTTAGGAGGGCTTCACTACGAGCAGTACTTC. As protein: CASSLGGLHYEQYF.

Many counts were recorded for this clonotype. This could be a read error, since a much larger clone is one nucleotide away. The rearrangement joins TRBV30 to TRBJ1-1, with D uncertain. In germline, CDR1 is GTSNPN, CDR2 SVGIG (reference sequence). The length of the CDR3 is 13 residues. For the CDR3, the DNA is TGTGCCTGGAGTGTAGTACGCAACACTGAAGCTTCCTTT. It codes for CAWSVVRNTEASF.

This clonotype was detected ten times or more. The chain uses TRBV27 and TRBJ2-2; possibly TRBD2 for D (5 bases). V lost 2 bases and J 5 bases, leaving 18 bases between the germline ends. The CDR3 runs 17 residues. CDR1 is MNHEY, CDR2 SMNVEV, per germline (reference sequence). In DNA form, the CDR3 reads TGTGCCAGCAGTTTACTTGTAGGGTCGACGGGGACCGGGGAGCTGTTTTTT. Amino acids: CASSLLVGSTGTGELFF.

This clonotype was seen many times. The CDR3 nucleotides read TGCAGCGTAGGACGGGAAGATACGCAGTATTTT. Translating gives CSVGREDTQYF. This chain joins TRBV29-1 and TRBJ2-3; possibly TRBD2 for D (5 bases). The V gene lost 6 bases and the J gene lost 5 bases, with 9 bases spanning the gap. This CDR3 is 11 amino acids long. Germline V gives CDR1 SQVTM, CDR2 ANQGSEA.

This clonotype came up many times. This chain joins TRBV6-1 and TRBJ2-5; 8 positions agree with TRBD1. Germline V gene data show CDR1 as MNHNS and CDR2 as SASEGT. This CDR3 spans 16 amino acids. With V trimmed by 6 bases and J by 2 bases, 11 bases remained unmatched. The CDR3 bases are TGTGCCAGCAGCCGGACAGGGTCCCAGTCTCAAGAGACCCAGTACTTC. This encodes CASSRTGSQSQETQYF.

This clonotype was counted at least ten times. The chain joins TRBV5-8 to TRBJ2-2; no definite D call. The V end was cut by 2 bases, the J end by 0 bases, with 11 bases between. The CDR3 totals 16 residues. The germline gives CDR1 SGHTS, CDR2 YDEGEE. This CDR3 reads CASSFTVTANTGELFF. CDR3 DNA: TGTGCCAGCAGCTTCACAGTGACCGCGAACACCGGGGAGCTGTTTTTT.

This clonotype was counted ten times or more. The genes are TRBV12-3 or TRBV12-4 and TRBJ1-5; no reliable D call. V was shortened by 4 bases and J by 7 bases, with 14 bases between the two germline ends. This CDR3 has 14 amino acids. CDR3 DNA sequence: TGTGCCAGCAGTTCTGACGGAGCAGGCCAGCCCCAGCATTTT. Encoded protein: CASSSDGAGQPQHF.

This clonotype came up many times. The CDR3 region is CASSAPGEPGELFF. The CDR3 coding sequence is TGTGCCAGCAGTGCTCCAGGGGAGCCCGGGGAGCTGTTTTTT. The V and J genes are TRBV6-4 and TRBJ2-2; weak D call: TRBD1 (6 bases). V lost 4 bases and J 6 bases, leaving 12 bases between the germline ends. Germline V gene lookup returns CDR1 MRHNA and CDR2 SNTAGT. The CDR3 sequence is 14 residues long.